The 9 T cell receptor beta chains in this list originate from one sample, sequenced in a study of neoadjuvant nivolumab and ipilimumab in lung cancer. Profiled with immunoSEQ multiplex PCR; TCRdb holds only in-frame clones, not every one. Here the sample spans tens of thousands of clones, 80% to 90% being singletons. The material was blood, obtained before neoadjuvant nivolumab, alone or with ipilimumab. The receptors were gathered from an adult with non-small cell lung cancer. Some clones in this sample may be carry-over from other donors' samples.

The rearrangement links TRBV6-5 to TRBJ2-7; 7 nucleotides line up with TRBD1. Losses at the gene ends were 5 bases for V and 5 bases for J; bases not matched to a gene: 9. Germline CDR1 is MNHEY and CDR2 is SVGAGI. The CDR3 has 14 amino acids. The CDR3 region has the DNA TGTGCCAGCAGTACAGGGGAATATCGGGACGAGCAGTACTTC. It translates to CASSTGEYRDEQYF.

The chain employs TRBV13 and TRBJ1-1; possible D gene TRBD1, 5 bases. The CDR3 covers 15 residues. The V end was cut by 6 bases, the J end by 5 bases, with 19 bases between. Germline V gene lookup returns CDR1 PRHDT and CDR2 FYEKMQ (reference sequence). The CDR3 loop reads CASRTVPGRPTEAFF. CDR3 nucleotide sequence: TGTGCCAGCAGGACTGTTCCGGGACGGCCGACTGAAGCTTTCTTT.

The chain uses TRBV4-3 and TRBJ2-2; tentatively, D is TRBD2 (5 bases). The CDR3 sequence is 17 residues long. V was cut by 1 base and J by 0 bases, with 12 bases left in between. CDR1 is LGHNA and CDR2 is YSLEER in the germline V gene. CDR3 region: CASSQGVRAANTGELFF. DNA for the CDR3: TGCGCCAGCAGCCAAGGGGTGAGGGCCGCGAACACCGGGGAGCTGTTTTTT.

J is TRBJ2-7 and V is TRBV19; 10 bases fit TRBD1. Germline values: CDR1 LNHDA, CDR2 SQIVND (reference sequence). This CDR3 is built from 14 residues. The trim removed 7 bases at V and 1 base at J, leaving 4 bases unmatched. Here the CDR3 DNA reads TGTGCCAGTAATCCGGGACAGGGGTCCTACGAGCAGTACTTC. As protein: CASNPGQGSYEQYF.

The CDR3 loop reads CASSPQRSTLFF. The CDR3 DNA is TGTGCCAGCAGCCCCCAGAGATCTACCCTGTTCTTC. V and J are TRBV9 and TRBJ2-1, with no clear D. Germline V gives CDR1 SGDLS, CDR2 YYNGEE. The CDR3 runs 12 residues. V lost 4 bases, J lost 15 bases, and 17 bases lay in between. The variable domain in full, with the rest retrieved from reference TRBV9 and TRBJ2-1, is DSGVTQTPKHLITATGQRVTLRCSPRSGDLSVYWYQQSLDQGLQFLIQYYNGEERAKGNILERFSAQQFPDLHSELNLSSLELGDSALYFCASSPQRSTLFFGPGTRLTVL.

V gene TRBV7-9 combines with J gene TRBJ1-5; no clear D gene. Germline CDR1 SEHNR, CDR2 FQNEAQ (reference sequence). The V and J ends lost 4 bases and 2 bases respectively, with 15 bases between them. The CDR3 runs to 16 residues. The CDR3 sequence: CASSSPDFKGNQPQHF. CDR3 DNA sequence: TGTGCCAGCAGCTCCCCCGACTTCAAGGGCAATCAGCCCCAGCATTTT.

The V gene is TRBV11-2, the J gene TRBJ2-7, with 13 bases aligning to TRBD2. CDR1 and CDR2 from the germline V gene are SGHAT and FQNNGV. This CDR3 is built from 14 residues. J gave up 4 bases and V 8 bases, and 5 bases lay outside the gene matches. CDR3 loop: CASAWTSGSYEQYF. DNA for the CDR3: TGTGCCAGCGCCTGGACTAGCGGGAGTTACGAGCAGTACTTC.

The chain recombines TRBV20-1 with TRBJ1-1; D might be TRBD1 (6 bases). This CDR3 is 11 amino acids long. The V gene lost 2 bases and the J gene lost 6 bases, with 7 bases spanning the gap. Germline V lookup: CDR1 DFQATT, CDR2 SNEGSKA (reference sequence). CDR3 sequence reads: CSARRGAEAFF. CDR3 bases: TGCAGTGCTAGAAGGGGGGCTGAAGCTTTCTTT.

On this clone: Germline and junction disagree at one end, which may indicate a read error. The chain recombines TRBV7-7 with TRBJ2-5; 13 positions match TRBD2. The CDR3 runs 15 residues. Germline V gene lookup returns CDR1 SSHAT and CDR2 FNYEAQ (reference sequence). CDR3 sequence (DNA): TGTGCTAGCAGCCCTGGACTAGCGGGAGTAGAGACCCAGTACTTC. Translation: CASSPGLAGVETQYF.